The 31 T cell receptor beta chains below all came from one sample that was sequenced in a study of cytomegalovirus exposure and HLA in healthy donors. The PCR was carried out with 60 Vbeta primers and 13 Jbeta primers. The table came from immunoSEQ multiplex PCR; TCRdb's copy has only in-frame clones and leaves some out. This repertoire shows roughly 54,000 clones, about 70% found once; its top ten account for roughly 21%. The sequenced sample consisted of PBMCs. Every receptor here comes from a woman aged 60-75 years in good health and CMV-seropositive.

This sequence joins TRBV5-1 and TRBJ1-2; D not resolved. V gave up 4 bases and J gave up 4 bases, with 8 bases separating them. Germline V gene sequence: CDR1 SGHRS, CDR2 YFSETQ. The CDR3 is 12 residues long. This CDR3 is CASSPAGYGYTF. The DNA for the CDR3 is TGCGCCAGCAGCCCTGCGGGCTATGGCTACACCTTC.

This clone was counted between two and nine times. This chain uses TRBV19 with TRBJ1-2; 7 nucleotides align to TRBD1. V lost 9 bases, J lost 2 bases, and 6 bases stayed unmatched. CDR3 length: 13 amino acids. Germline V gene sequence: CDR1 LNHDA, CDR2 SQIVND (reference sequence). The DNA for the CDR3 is TGTGCCAGCGAGGACAGGACAAACTATGGCTACACCTTC. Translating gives CASEDRTNYGYTF. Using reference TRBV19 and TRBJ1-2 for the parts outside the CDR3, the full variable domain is DGGITQSPKYLFRKEGQNVTLSCEQNLNHDAMYWYRQDPGQGLRLIYYSQIVNDFQKGDIAEGYSVSREKKESFPLTVTSAQKNPTAFYLCASEDRTNYGYTFGSGTRLTVV.

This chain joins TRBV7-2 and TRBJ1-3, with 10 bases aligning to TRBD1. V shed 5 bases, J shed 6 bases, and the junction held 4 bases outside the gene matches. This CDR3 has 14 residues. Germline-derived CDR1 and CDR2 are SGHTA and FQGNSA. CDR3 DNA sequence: TGTGCCAGCAGCCCCGGGACAGGGGAAAACACCATATATTTT. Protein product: CASSPGTGENTIYF.

In DNA form, the CDR3 reads TGTGCCAGCACCAGAGGAACCGGGACTGAAGCTTTCTTT. Protein: CASTRGTGTEAFF. This rearrangement joins TRBV6-5 to TRBJ1-1, with D uncertain. Germline V gene sequence: CDR1 MNHEY, CDR2 SVGAGI. This CDR3 has 13 amino acids. V was cut by 7 bases and J by 5 bases, with 14 bases left in between.

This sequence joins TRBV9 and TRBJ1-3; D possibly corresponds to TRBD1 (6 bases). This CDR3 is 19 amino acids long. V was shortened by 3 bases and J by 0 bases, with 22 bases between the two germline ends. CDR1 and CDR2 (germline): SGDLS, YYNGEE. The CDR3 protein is CASSARRSGDPYSGNTIYF. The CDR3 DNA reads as TGTGCCAGCAGCGCACGACGGTCAGGGGATCCTTACTCTGGAAACACCATATATTTT.

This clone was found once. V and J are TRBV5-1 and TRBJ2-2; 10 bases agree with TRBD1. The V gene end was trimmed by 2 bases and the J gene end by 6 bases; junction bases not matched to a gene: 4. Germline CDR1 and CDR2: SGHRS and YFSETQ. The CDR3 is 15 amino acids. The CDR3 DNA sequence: TGCGCCAGCAGCTTTGGGACAGGGGTGTCCGGGGAGCTGTTTTTT. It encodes CASSFGTGVSGELFF.

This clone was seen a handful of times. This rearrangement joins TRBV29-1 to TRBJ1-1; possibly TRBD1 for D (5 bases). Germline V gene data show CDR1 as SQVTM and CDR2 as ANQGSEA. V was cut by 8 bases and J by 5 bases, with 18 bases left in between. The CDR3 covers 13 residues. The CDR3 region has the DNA TGCAGCTGCTTGGGGGGGAGTCGGACTGAAGCTTTCTTT. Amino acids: CSCLGGSRTEAFF.

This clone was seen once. The CDR3 spells CASSLVTGGGSPDTQYF. The DNA for the CDR3 is TGCGCCAGCAGCTTGGTCACAGGGGGCGGGAGCCCAGATACGCAGTATTTT. The gene calls are TRBV5-1 and TRBJ2-3, with TRBD1 matching over 9 bases. V was clipped by 0 bases and J by 4 bases; unmatched bases: 9. The CDR3 runs 17 residues. The germline V gene has CDR1 SGHRS and CDR2 YFSETQ. The full variable domain, in which reference TRBV5-1 and TRBJ2-3 provide the parts outside the CDR3, is KAGVTQTPRYLIKTRGQQVTLSCSPISGHRSVSWYQQTPGQGLQFLFEYFSETQRNKGNFPGRFSGRQFSNSRSEMNVSTLELGDSALYLCASSLVTGGGSPDTQYFGPGTRLTVL.

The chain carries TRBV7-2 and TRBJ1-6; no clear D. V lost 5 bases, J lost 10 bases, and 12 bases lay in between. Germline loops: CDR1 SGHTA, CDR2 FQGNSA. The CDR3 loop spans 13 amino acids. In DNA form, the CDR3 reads TGTGCCAGCAGCCCAGCGGCTAACTCACCCCTCCACTTT. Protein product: CASSPAANSPLHF.

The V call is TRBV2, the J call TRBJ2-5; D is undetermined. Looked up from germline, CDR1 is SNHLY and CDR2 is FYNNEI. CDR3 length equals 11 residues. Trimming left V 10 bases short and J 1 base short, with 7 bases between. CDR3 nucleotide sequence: TGTGCCACTAAGTTCCAAGAGACCCAGTACTTC. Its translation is CATKFQETQYF.

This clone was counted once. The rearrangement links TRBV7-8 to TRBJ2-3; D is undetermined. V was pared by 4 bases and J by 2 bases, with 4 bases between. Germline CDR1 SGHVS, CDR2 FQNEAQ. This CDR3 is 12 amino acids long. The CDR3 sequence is CASSSYTDTQYF. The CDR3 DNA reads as TGTGCCAGCAGCTCTTACACAGATACGCAGTATTTT.

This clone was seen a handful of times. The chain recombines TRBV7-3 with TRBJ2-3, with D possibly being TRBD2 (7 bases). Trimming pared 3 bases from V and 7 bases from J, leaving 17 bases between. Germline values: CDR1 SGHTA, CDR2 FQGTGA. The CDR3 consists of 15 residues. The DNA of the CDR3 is TGTGCCAGCAGCTTGGGCGGGGGCCCCGGGAATACGCAGTATTTT. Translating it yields CASSLGGGPGNTQYF.

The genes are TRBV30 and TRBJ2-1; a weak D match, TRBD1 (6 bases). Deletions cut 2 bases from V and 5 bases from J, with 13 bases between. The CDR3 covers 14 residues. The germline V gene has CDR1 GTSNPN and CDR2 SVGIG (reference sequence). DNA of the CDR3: TGTGCCTGGAGTCGGACAGAATGGAACAATGAGCAGTTCTTC. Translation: CAWSRTEWNNEQFF. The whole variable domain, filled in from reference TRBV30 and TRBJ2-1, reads SQTIHQWPATLVQPVGSPLSLECTVEGTSNPNLYWYRQAAGRGLQLLFYSVGIGQISSEVPQNLSASRPQDRQFILSSKKLLLSDSGFYLCAWSRTEWNNEQFFGPGTRLTVL.

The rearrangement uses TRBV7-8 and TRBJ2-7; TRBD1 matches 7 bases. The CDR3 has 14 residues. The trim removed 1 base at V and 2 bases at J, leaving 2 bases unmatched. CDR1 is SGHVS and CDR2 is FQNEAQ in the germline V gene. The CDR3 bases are TGTGCCAGCAGCTTAGGGACAGGAGCCTACGAGCAGTACTTC. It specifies CASSLGTGAYEQYF.

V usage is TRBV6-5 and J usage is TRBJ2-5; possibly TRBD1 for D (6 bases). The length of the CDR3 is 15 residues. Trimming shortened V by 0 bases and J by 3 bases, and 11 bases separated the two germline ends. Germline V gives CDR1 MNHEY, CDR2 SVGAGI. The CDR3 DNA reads TGTGCCAGCAGTTACTCTCGGACAGTTGAAGAGACCCAGTACTTC. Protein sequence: CASSYSRTVEETQYF.

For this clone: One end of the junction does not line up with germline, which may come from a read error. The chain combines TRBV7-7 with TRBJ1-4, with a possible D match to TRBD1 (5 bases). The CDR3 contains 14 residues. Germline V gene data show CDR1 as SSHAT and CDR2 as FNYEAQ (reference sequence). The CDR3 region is CASSFGGTNEKLFF. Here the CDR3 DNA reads TGTGCTAGCAGCTTCGGGGGTACTAATGAAAAACTGTTTTTT.

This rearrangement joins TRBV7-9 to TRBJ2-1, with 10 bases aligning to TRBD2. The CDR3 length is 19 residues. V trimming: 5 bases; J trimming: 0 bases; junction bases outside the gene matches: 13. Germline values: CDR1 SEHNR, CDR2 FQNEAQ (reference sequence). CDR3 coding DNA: TGTGCCAGCAGCCCTCCGGCTAGCGGGGGTGCTAGCTCCTACAATGAGCAGTTCTTC. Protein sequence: CASSPPASGGASSYNEQFF.

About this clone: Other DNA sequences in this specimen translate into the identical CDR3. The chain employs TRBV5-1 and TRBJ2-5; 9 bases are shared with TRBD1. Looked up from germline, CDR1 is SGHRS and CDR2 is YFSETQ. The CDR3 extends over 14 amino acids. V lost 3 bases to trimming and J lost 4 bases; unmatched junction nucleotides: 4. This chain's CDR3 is CASSSGQGRETQYF. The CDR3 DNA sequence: TGCGCCAGCAGCTCGGGACAGGGACGAGAGACCCAGTACTTC.

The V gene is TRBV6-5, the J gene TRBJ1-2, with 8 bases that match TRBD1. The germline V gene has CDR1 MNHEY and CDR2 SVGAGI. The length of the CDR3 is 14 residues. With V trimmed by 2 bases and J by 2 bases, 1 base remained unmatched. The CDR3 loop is CASSYGTGNYGYTF. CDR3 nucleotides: TGTGCCAGCAGTTACGGGACAGGCAACTATGGCTACACCTTC.

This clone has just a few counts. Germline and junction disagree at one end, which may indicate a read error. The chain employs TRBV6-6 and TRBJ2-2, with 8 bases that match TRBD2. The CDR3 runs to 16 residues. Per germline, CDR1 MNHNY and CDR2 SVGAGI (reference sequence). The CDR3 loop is CACSPNSGVGTGELFF. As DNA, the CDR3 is TGTGCCTGCAGCCCGAATAGCGGGGTGGGCACCGGGGAGCTGTTTTTT.

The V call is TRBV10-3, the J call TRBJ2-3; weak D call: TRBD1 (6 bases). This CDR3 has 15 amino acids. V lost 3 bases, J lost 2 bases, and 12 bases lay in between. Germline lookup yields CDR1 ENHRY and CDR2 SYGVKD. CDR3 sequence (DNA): TGTGCCATCAGTGACACACAGGGAACCACAGATACGCAGTATTTT. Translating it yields CAISDTQGTTDTQYF.

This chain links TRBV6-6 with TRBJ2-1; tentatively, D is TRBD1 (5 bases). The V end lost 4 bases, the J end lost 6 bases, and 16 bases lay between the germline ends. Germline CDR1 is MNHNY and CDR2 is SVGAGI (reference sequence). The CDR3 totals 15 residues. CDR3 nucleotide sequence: TGTGCCAGCAGTTCGTCTCCGGTGGGGCCCAATGAGCAGTTCTTC. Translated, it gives CASSSSPVGPNEQFF.

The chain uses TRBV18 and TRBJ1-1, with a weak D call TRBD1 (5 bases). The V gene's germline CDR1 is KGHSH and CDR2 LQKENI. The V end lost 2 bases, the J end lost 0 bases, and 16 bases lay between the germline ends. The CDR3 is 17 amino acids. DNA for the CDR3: TGTGCCAGCTCACCAGGCAATGTAAGGGGCATGAACACTGAAGCTTTCTTT. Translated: CASSPGNVRGMNTEAFF.

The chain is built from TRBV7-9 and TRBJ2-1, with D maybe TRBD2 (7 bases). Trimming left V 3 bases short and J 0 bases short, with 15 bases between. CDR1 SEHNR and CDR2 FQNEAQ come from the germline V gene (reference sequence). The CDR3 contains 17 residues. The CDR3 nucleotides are TGTGCCAGCAGCTTCCCGGGGGGCCCACTCTCCTACAATGAGCAGTTCTTC. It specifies CASSFPGGPLSYNEQFF.

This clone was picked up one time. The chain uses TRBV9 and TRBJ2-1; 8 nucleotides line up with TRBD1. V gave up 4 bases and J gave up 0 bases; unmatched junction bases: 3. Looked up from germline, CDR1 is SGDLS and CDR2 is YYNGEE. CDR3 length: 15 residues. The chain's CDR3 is CASSPGQGSYNEQFF. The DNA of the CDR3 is TGTGCCAGCAGCCCCGGACAGGGCTCCTACAATGAGCAGTTCTTC.

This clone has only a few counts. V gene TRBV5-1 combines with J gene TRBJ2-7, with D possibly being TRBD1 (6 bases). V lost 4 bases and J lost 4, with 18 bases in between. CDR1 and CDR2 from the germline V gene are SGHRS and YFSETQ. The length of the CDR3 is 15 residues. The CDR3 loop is CASSQSRGTMYEQYF. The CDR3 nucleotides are TGCGCCAGCAGCCAAAGTAGGGGGACGATGTACGAGCAGTACTTC. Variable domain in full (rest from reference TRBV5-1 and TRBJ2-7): KAGVTQTPRYLIKTRGQQVTLSCSPISGHRSVSWYQQTPGQGLQFLFEYFSETQRNKGNFPGRFSGRQFSNSRSEMNVSTLELGDSALYLCASSQSRGTMYEQYFGPGTRLTVT.

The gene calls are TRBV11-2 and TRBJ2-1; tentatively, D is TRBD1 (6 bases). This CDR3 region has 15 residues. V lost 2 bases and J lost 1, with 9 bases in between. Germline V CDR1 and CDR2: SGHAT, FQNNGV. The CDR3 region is CASSLRRGSYNEQFF. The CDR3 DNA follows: TGTGCCAGCAGCTTACGCAGGGGTTCCTACAATGAGCAGTTCTTC. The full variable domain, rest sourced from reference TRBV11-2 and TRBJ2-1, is EAGVAQSPRYKIIEKRQSVAFWCNPISGHATLYWYQQILGQGPKLLIQFQNNGVVDDSQLPKDRFSAERLKGVDSTLKIQPAKLEDSAVYLCASSLRRGSYNEQFFGPGTRLTVL.

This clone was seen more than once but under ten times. In DNA, the CDR3 is TGTGCCAGCAGTTCGGCAGGCTTCGGGGAGCCCCAGCATTTT. It yields the protein CASSSAGFGEPQHF. The chain uses TRBV28 and TRBJ1-5; D is unclear. The CDR3 has 14 residues. Trimming cost V 4 bases and J 8 bases, with 15 bases left between them. From germline, CDR1 is MDHEN and CDR2 SYDVKM.

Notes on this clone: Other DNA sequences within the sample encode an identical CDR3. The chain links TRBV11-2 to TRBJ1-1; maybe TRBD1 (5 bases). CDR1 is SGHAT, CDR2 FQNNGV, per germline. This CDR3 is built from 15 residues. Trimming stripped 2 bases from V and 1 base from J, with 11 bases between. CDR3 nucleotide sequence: TGTGCCAGCAGCTTATGGGGGGAAGGGAACACTGAAGCTTTCTTT. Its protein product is CASSLWGEGNTEAFF.

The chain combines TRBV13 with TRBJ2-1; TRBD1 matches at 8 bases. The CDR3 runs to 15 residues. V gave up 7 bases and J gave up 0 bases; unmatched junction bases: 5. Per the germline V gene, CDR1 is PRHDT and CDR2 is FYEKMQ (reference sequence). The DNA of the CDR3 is TGTGCCAGCACCTACGGACAGGGCTCCTACAATGAGCAGTTCTTC. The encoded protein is CASTYGQGSYNEQFF.

The DNA for the CDR3 is TGTGCCAGCAGTTACCGCACATTTGTGGCCACTGAAGCTTTCTTT. Its protein is CASSYRTFVATEAFF. This chain joins TRBV6-5 and TRBJ1-1; no firm D call. The V gene lost 2 bases and the J gene lost 4 bases, with 14 bases spanning the gap. Per germline, CDR1 MNHEY and CDR2 SVGAGI. The CDR3 has 15 residues.